Detailed here is one T cell receptor beta chain. This clone has a handful of counts. Its target antigen remains unknown. Base qualities are missing; no much larger clone stands one base away. Whole blood was collected in K2EDTA tubes by collaborating institutions according to the institutions' own protocols. For TCRbeta analysis, collaborators shipped samples in one of three forms: frozen whole blood, isolated PBMCs, or DNA extracted from either of those sample types. This record belongs to a study of blood T cell repertoires in COVID-19 (dated by TCRdb to 2019 to 2021). Background on the whole study: Collaborator samples came from the United States, Italy and Spain and covered acute and convalescent phases of COVID-19. The material from the prospective study consisted of cDNA or gDNA derived from T cells, B-cell-depleted T cells, or PBMCs. Subjects who had been exposed to COVID-19, were actively infected with it, or had recovered from it provided the deeply sampled blood TCRbeta repertoires that made up the dataset. The repertoires were made available in a free public database intended to serve as a resource for research on the immune response to SARS-CoV-2. The samples were drawn from the first 160 participants of the ongoing ImmuneRACE study and from 1,254 subjects provided by 6 global collaborators. The sample metadata nearly always contained a de-identified subject ID, COVID-19 status, age in years and sex. Where available, HLA class I and class II types were obtained from metadata supplied by the sample provider rather than from assay-based typing. On the study overall, not on this receptor specifically: The quantity of clinical and demographic metadata differed by source and by participant and was supplied without curation.

In the germline V gene, CDR1 corresponds to SGHRS and CDR2 to YFSETQ. Measured from the cysteine to the phenylalanine, the CDR3 is 17 residues long. The entry retains the CDR3 DNA only, 51 bases that are in frame from base 1. After removal of 3 bases from V and 4 bases from J, the junction retains 14 bases not matched to a gene. TCRbeta CDR3 regions were amplified from genomic DNA using the immunoSEQ Assay, a bias-controlled multiplex PCR. The source study handled its data this way. The number of nucleated cells in each sample was estimated by amplification of reference gene primers within the assay. To quantify the absolute abundance of each unique TCRbeta CDR3 rearrangement, sequence reads were collapsed and filtered. For each sample, productive Simpson clonality was calculated as the square root of Simpson's diversity index across productive rearrangements. TCRdb's version of the immuneACCESS table is confined to in-frame rearrangements and falls short of the full clone set. An unresolved V gene accounts for under half of the shortfall where checked; the remainder is of unknown origin. That table gives V, J and clone size, and the DNA gave D and trimming. The sample yields 200,000 or so clones; almost 85% were counted once. The ten largest clones add up to around 5.5% of the sample.

This clonotype was obtained from a woman in her 70s with active or convalescent COVID-19. This chain joins TRBV5-1 to TRBJ2-5; the central 8 bases match TRBD2. The specimen was peripheral blood. The CDR3 is CASSSTMTGLVRETQYF. The nucleotide sequence reads TGCGCCAGCAGCTCGACGATGACGGGACTAGTTCGAGAGACCCAGTACTTC.